Each of the 24 T cell receptor beta chains below was sequenced from the same sample in a study of OX40 agonist ivuxolimab in advanced cancers. Data came from immunoSEQ multiplex PCR; TCRdb stores just in-frame clones and leaves some out. This sample has about 51,000 clones, with around nine tenths found just once. Sequenced material: CD4+ or CD8+ T cells sorted from blood, taken in a trial of the OX40 agonist ivuxolimab. Receptors originate from an adult with an advanced solid tumor such as melanoma, head and neck, liver or kidney cancer.

The chain carries TRBV5-5 and TRBJ1-5; no firm D call. From germline, CDR1 is SGHKS and CDR2 YYEKEE (reference sequence). This CDR3 is 14 amino acids long. V was clipped by 0 bases and J by 7 bases, with 11 bases between them. The CDR3 DNA follows: TGTGCCAGCAGCTTGGAGGGCTCGGGGCAGCCCCAGCATTTT. Translation: CASSLEGSGQPQHF. The variable domain in full, completed from reference TRBV5-5 and TRBJ1-5, reads DAGVTQSPTHLIKTRGQQVTLRCSPISGHKSVSWYQQVLGQGPQFIFQYYEKEERGRGNFPDRFSARQFPNYSSELNVNALLLGDSALYLCASSLEGSGQPQHFGDGTRLSIL.

A remark on this clone: The junction does not match germline at one end; this may be a read error. The chain links TRBV7-7 to TRBJ2-7; TRBD2 might be the D (7 bases). The CDR3 is 13 amino acids. CDR1 is SSHAT and CDR2 is FNYEAQ in the germline V gene (reference sequence). DNA of the CDR3: TGTGCTAGCAGCTTAGAGGGGGGGTACGAGCAGTACTTC. It translates to CASSLEGGYEQYF.

This chain connects TRBV28 to TRBJ1-3; D possibly corresponds to TRBD1 (6 bases). The CDR3 loop spans 14 amino acids. Looked up from germline, CDR1 is MDHEN and CDR2 is SYDVKM. V was shortened by 7 bases and J by 0 bases, with 10 bases between the two germline ends. The CDR3 DNA reads as TGTGCCAGCACCCAGACAGGCTCTGGAAACACCATATATTTT. Protein: CASTQTGSGNTIYF.

The chain couples TRBV7-2 to TRBJ2-7, with 7 bases that match TRBD1. This CDR3 spans 13 amino acids. V lost 4 bases and J lost 2; bases outside the gene matches: 2. CDR1 SGHTA and CDR2 FQGNSA come from the germline V gene. The CDR3 reads CASSYRGPYEQYF. Here the CDR3 DNA reads TGTGCCAGCAGCTACAGGGGACCCTACGAGCAGTACTTC.

The rearrangement joins TRBV29-1 to TRBJ2-5; possible D gene TRBD2, 7 bases. In germline, CDR1 is SQVTM, CDR2 ANQGSEA. The CDR3 runs to 13 residues. V was shortened by 7 bases and J by 4 bases, with 16 bases between the two germline ends. CDR3 nucleotide sequence: TGCAGCGCGTCGTTAGGGGGGGGAGAGACCCAGTACTTC. Translation gives CSASLGGGETQYF.

The V and J genes are TRBV6-5 and TRBJ2-5; 11 nucleotides agree with TRBD1. The germline gives CDR1 MNHEY, CDR2 SVGAGI. The CDR3 loop spans 16 amino acids. After removal of 1 base from V and 5 bases from J, the junction contained 6 bases not matched to a gene. In DNA form, the CDR3 reads TGTGCCAGCAGTTACTTCCGGACAGGGGGCGGTGAGACCCAGTACTTC. It codes for CASSYFRTGGGETQYF.

J is TRBJ2-5 and V is TRBV2, with 9 bases that match TRBD1. V shed 5 bases, J shed 5 bases, and the junction held 6 bases outside the gene matches. This CDR3 contains 14 residues. From germline, CDR1 is SNHLY and CDR2 FYNNEI. CDR3 residues: CASSPGQGRETQYF. DNA of the CDR3: TGTGCCAGCAGTCCGGGACAGGGAAGGGAGACCCAGTACTTC.

This clone was counted a few times. The J gene is TRBJ1-1, the V gene TRBV29-1; 7 bases line up with TRBD1. The CDR3 contains 12 residues. The germline CDR1 and CDR2 sequences are SQVTM and ANQGSEA. J was trimmed by 4 bases and V by 8 bases; bases with no gene match: 7. The CDR3 loop reads CSFTGVSTEAFF. The CDR3, as DNA: TGCAGCTTTACAGGGGTCTCCACTGAAGCTTTCTTT.

In nucleotides, the CDR3 is TGTGCCAGCAGCCGCACAAGACTAGCGGGAGTCGCAGATACGCAGTATTTT. Its protein is CASSRTRLAGVADTQYF. The V call is TRBV7-2, the J call TRBJ2-3; 12 bases are a match to TRBD2. This CDR3 contains 17 residues. With V trimmed by 5 bases and J by 4 bases, 10 bases remained unmatched. CDR1 and CDR2 (germline): SGHTA, FQGNSA.

The rearrangement links TRBV10-3 to TRBJ1-2; the D gene is possibly TRBD1 (5 bases). Germline CDR1 reads ENHRY; CDR2 reads SYGVKD. The CDR3 loop spans 15 amino acids. V lost 6 bases, J lost 4 bases, and 18 bases lay in between. The CDR3 DNA follows: TGTGCCATCAGCCCCCCGGGGGGGGTGAGCTATGGCTACACCTTC. Amino acid sequence: CAISPPGGVSYGYTF.

This clone came up once. The V and J genes are TRBV27 and TRBJ2-5; no clear D gene. The V gene lost 3 bases and the J gene lost 5 bases, with 4 bases spanning the gap. Germline CDR1 is MNHEY and CDR2 is SMNVEV (reference sequence). This CDR3 has 11 amino acids. The CDR3 bases are TGTGCCAGCAGTTTTATGGAGACCCAGTACTTC. Translating gives CASSFMETQYF.

The rearrangement uses TRBV7-9 and TRBJ2-3; D remains ambiguous. The CDR3 consists of 12 residues. Trimming left V 8 bases short and J 3 bases short, with 9 bases between. Per germline, CDR1 SEHNR and CDR2 FQNEAQ (reference sequence). CDR3: CASGPRTDTQYF. The CDR3, as DNA: TGTGCCAGCGGACCCAGAACAGATACGCAGTATTTT.

The rearrangement uses TRBV5-1 and TRBJ1-2, with unresolved D. V lost 0 bases and J 0 bases, leaving 9 bases between the germline ends. CDR3 size: 15 residues. CDR1 SGHRS and CDR2 YFSETQ come from the germline V gene. Written as DNA, the CDR3 is TGCGCCAGCAGCTTGGACGCACAATCTAACTATGGCTACACCTTC. Its protein product is CASSLDAQSNYGYTF.

J is TRBJ2-5 and V is TRBV7-8; the match to TRBD1 covers 8 bases. Trimming cost V 5 bases and J 2 bases; bases outside gene matches: 7. CDR1 is SGHVS, CDR2 FQNEAQ, per germline. The CDR3 has 15 residues. The CDR3 protein is CASSRGRTGQETQYF. As DNA, the CDR3 is TGTGCCAGCAGCAGAGGTCGGACAGGGCAAGAGACCCAGTACTTC.

This clone turned up a few times. This chain joins TRBV6-5 and TRBJ2-7; no clear D. Looked up from germline, CDR1 is MNHEY and CDR2 is SVGAGI. The CDR3 is made up of 11 amino acids. V was shortened by 6 bases and J by 6 bases, with 9 bases between the two germline ends. This CDR3 reads CASSNWGEQYF. DNA of the CDR3: TGTGCCAGCAGCAATTGGGGCGAGCAGTACTTC.

The rearrangement uses TRBV30 and TRBJ2-7, with a weak D call TRBD2 (6 bases). CDR1 is GTSNPN and CDR2 is SVGIG in the germline V gene (reference sequence). The CDR3 runs to 12 residues. The V gene lost 7 bases and the J gene lost 4 bases, with 14 bases spanning the gap. Written as DNA, the CDR3 is TGTGCCTTAGCTCGGGGAGGTTACGAGCAGTACTTC. It encodes CALARGGYEQYF.

This clone appeared a single time. The chain couples TRBV5-5 to TRBJ1-1, with D tentatively TRBD1 (5 bases). The CDR3 is 13 amino acids. V lost 1 base and J 7 bases, leaving 11 bases between the germline ends. Germline CDR1 reads SGHKS; CDR2 reads YYEKEE (reference sequence). As DNA, the CDR3 is TGTGCCAGCAGCTTGCCTCGACAGTTTGAAGCTTTCTTT. Translated, it gives CASSLPRQFEAFF.

The table lists this clone with a count of one. The chain carries TRBV5-1 and TRBJ2-7; a weak D match, TRBD2 (5 bases). V was trimmed by 1 base and J by 3 bases, leaving 14 bases between them. Looked up from germline, CDR1 is SGHRS and CDR2 is YFSETQ. The CDR3 consists of 15 residues. The CDR3 DNA sequence: TGCGCCAGCAGCTTGTCTAGCCTACGGGTCTACGAGCAGTACTTC. Protein sequence: CASSLSSLRVYEQYF.

The J gene is TRBJ2-2, the V gene TRBV5-6; D is undetermined. V dropped 4 bases and J dropped 5 bases, with 12 bases sitting between them. CDR1 is SGHDT and CDR2 is YYEEEE in the germline V gene. The CDR3 spans 14 residues. Here the CDR3 DNA reads TGTGCCAGCAGCCTCCCGGAGCTAACCGGGGAGCTGTTTTTT. The encoded protein is CASSLPELTGELFF. Combining the CDR3 with reference TRBV5-6 and TRBJ2-2 gives the whole variable domain DAGVTQSPTHLIKTRGQQVTLRCSPKSGHDTVSWYQQALGQGPQFIFQYYEEEERQRGNFPDRFSGHQFPNYSSELNVNALLLGDSALYLCASSLPELTGELFFGEGSRLTVL.

The chain couples TRBV28 to TRBJ2-1; 7 nucleotides align to TRBD2. J was trimmed by 0 bases and V by 3 bases; bases with no gene match: 8. The germline CDR1 and CDR2 sequences are MDHEN and SYDVKM. CDR3 length equals 17 residues. The CDR3 loop is CASSFLGGSSSYNEQFF. CDR3 DNA sequence: TGTGCCAGCAGTTTTCTCGGCGGGAGCAGCTCCTACAATGAGCAGTTCTTC.

J is TRBJ2-2 and V is TRBV5-6; the D gene could be TRBD1 or TRBD2 (5 bases each). V was trimmed by 3 bases and J by 1 base, leaving 7 bases between them. Germline CDR1 and CDR2: SGHDT and YYEEEE. The CDR3 runs to 14 residues. For the CDR3, the DNA is TGTGCCAGCAGCTCGGGACGGAACACCGGGGAGCTGTTTTTT. Translating gives CASSSGRNTGELFF. Together with reference TRBV5-6 and TRBJ2-2, the CDR3 gives the full variable domain: DAGVTQSPTHLIKTRGQQVTLRCSPKSGHDTVSWYQQALGQGPQFIFQYYEEEERQRGNFPDRFSGHQFPNYSSELNVNALLLGDSALYLCASSSGRNTGELFFGEGSRLTVL.

The V and J genes are TRBV7-2 and TRBJ2-4, with D maybe TRBD2 (7 bases). Germline CDR1 SGHTA, CDR2 FQGNSA. CDR3 size: 16 residues. The V end was cut by 2 bases, the J end by 6 bases, with 17 bases between. CDR3 sequence reads: CASSLLGRGAGNIQYF. In DNA form, the CDR3 reads TGTGCCAGCAGCTTATTAGGGAGGGGGGCTGGAAACATTCAGTACTTC.

This chain connects TRBV20-1 to TRBJ1-3; D ambiguous. V was shortened by 7 bases and J by 5 bases, with 9 bases between the two germline ends. The CDR3 length is 11 residues. Germline V lookup: CDR1 DFQATT, CDR2 SNEGSKA (reference sequence). CDR3 sequence reads: CSVAVRNTIYF. In DNA form, the CDR3 reads TGCAGTGTCGCCGTCCGAAACACCATATATTTT.

This clone has a single count. The chain combines TRBV11-2 with TRBJ2-2; D is uncertain. V lost 1 base to trimming and J lost 6 bases, with 6 bases between them. The CDR3 is 13 residues long. Germline CDR1 reads SGHAT; CDR2 reads FQNNGV. The CDR3 reads CASSLAGPGELFF. CDR3 bases: TGTGCCAGCAGCTTAGCCGGGCCCGGGGAGCTGTTTTTT.